These 23 T cell receptor beta chains share one sample of origin, sequenced in a study of Graves' ophthalmopathy and Graves' hyperthyroidism. TCR beta CDR3 regions were amplified from RNA transcripts. After a first-round RT-PCR with HTBI primers, a second-round multiplex PCR was run. TCRdb recomputed calls from the multiplex PCR reads with MiXCR, one row per CDR3 protein. Among a few hundred thousand distinct CDR3 sequences listed, about two fifths were seen once. The sample consisted of peripheral blood or thyroid tissue (not recorded which). These receptors were obtained from an adult man with Graves' hyperthyroidism.

Many counts were recorded for this clonotype. The chain employs TRBV10-3 and TRBJ1-1; D is uncertain. From germline, CDR1 is ENHRY and CDR2 SYGVKD. V gave up 2 bases and J gave up 1 base, with 11 bases separating them. The CDR3 spans 15 residues. The CDR3 DNA is TGTGCCATCAGTGAGCCATCTGGGTCGAACACTGAAGCTTTCTTT. Its protein product is CAISEPSGSNTEAFF.

The gene calls are TRBV5-4 and TRBJ2-7, with D unresolved. Germline V lookup: CDR1 SGHNT, CDR2 YYREEE (reference sequence). The CDR3 has 16 amino acids. V was pared by 0 bases and J by 2 bases, with 15 bases between. The CDR3 DNA follows: TGTGCCAGCAGCTTGGCGGCAGGACGATTGGCCTACGAGCAGTACTTC. Its translation is CASSLAAGRLAYEQYF.

This clonotype was counted once. The V gene is TRBV29-1, the J gene TRBJ2-7; 7 bases align to TRBD2. The CDR3 has 14 amino acids. The V gene's germline CDR1 is SQVTM and CDR2 ANQGSEA. J was trimmed by 3 bases and V by 8 bases; bases with no gene match: 13. The CDR3 bases are TGCAGCCAAGTAGCGTGGCGGGGGAACTACGAGCAGTACTTC. Encoded protein: CSQVAWRGNYEQYF.

The sample holds one count of this clonotype. The conserved phenylalanine or tryptophan is not found at the CDR3 terminus, so this likely reflects a read error. V usage is TRBV6-1 and J usage is TRBJ2-7; D ambiguous. V was cut by 10 bases and J by 2 bases, with 15 bases left in between. The germline V gene has CDR1 MNHNS and CDR2 SASEGT. The CDR3 loop spans 13 amino acids. CDR3 residues: CATRRVLTYEQYS. The CDR3 nucleotides read TGTGCCACCCGCCGGGTCCTTACCTACGAGCAGTACTCC.

In its sample, this clonotype was seen many times. The chain is built from TRBV2 and TRBJ2-5; maybe TRBD2 (6 bases). CDR1 is SNHLY and CDR2 is FYNNEI in the germline V gene. The V end was cut by 8 bases, the J end by 5 bases, with 15 bases between. The CDR3 runs 13 residues. CDR3 DNA: TGTGCCAGCCTTCCTAGCGAGGGGGAGACCCAGTACTTC. It is translated as CASLPSEGETQYF.

This chain links TRBV15 with TRBJ1-5; no clear D gene. With 3 bases removed from V and 2 bases from J, the gap between germline ends came to 14 bases. CDR3 size: 16 residues. CDR1 is LNHNV and CDR2 is YYDKDF in the germline V gene (reference sequence). CDR3 sequence: CATSSQEGTGNQPQHF. In nucleotides, the CDR3 is TGTGCCACCAGCAGCCAAGAGGGAACAGGCAATCAGCCCCAGCATTTT.

This clonotype was seen a handful of times. The CDR3 sequence is CASDTGIMNTEAFF. In DNA, the CDR3 is TGTGCCAGCGACACAGGGATCATGAACACTGAAGCTTTCTTT. V is TRBV30 and J is TRBJ1-1, with D perhaps TRBD1 (6 bases). This CDR3 region has 14 residues. Germline V gene lookup returns CDR1 GTSNPN and CDR2 SVGIG (reference sequence). Trimming removed 8 bases at V and 0 bases at J, with 16 bases between.

This rearrangement joins TRBV6-1 to TRBJ1-1; D gene uncertain. Germline CDR1 MNHNS, CDR2 SASEGT. Deletions cut 1 base from V and 6 bases from J, with 6 bases between. There are 12 residues in the CDR3. The CDR3 DNA sequence: TGTGCCAGCAGTGAAGTTTCCCCTGAAGCTTTCTTT. The encoded protein is CASSEVSPEAFF.

This clonotype has a count of ten or more. V gene TRBV20-1 combines with J gene TRBJ1-1; 7 bases match TRBD1. The CDR3 is 11 amino acids. The ends lost 5 bases at V and 8 bases at J; junction bases unmatched: 5. CDR1 is DFQATT and CDR2 is SNEGSKA in the germline V gene (reference sequence). This CDR3 is CSAGWTGEAFF. The CDR3, as DNA: TGCAGTGCTGGATGGACAGGAGAAGCTTTCTTT.

This clonotype was detected a few times. The J gene is TRBJ1-5, the V gene TRBV2, with 7 bases lining up with TRBD1. Near its end, the DNA agrees better with TRBJ2-3, so the J call may be wrong. CDR1 SNHLY and CDR2 FYNNEI come from the germline V gene. The CDR3 consists of 15 residues. The CDR3 region is CASSVEGTATDTQYF. The CDR3 nucleotides read TGTGCCAGCAGTGTAGAGGGGACAGCCACAGATACGCAGTATTTT.

V is TRBV10-3 and J is TRBJ2-2; D is unresolved. CDR1 is ENHRY, CDR2 SYGVKD, per germline. V lost 1 base and J 8 bases, leaving 17 bases between the germline ends. The CDR3 loop spans 16 amino acids. This chain's CDR3 is CAISELPRQVAGELFF. The DNA for the CDR3 is TGTGCCATCAGTGAGTTGCCTCGACAAGTAGCTGGGGAGCTGTTTTTT.

As regards this clonotype: Since a much larger clone is just one base distant, this may be a read error. The CDR3 end shows no conserved phenylalanine or tryptophan, and so a read error is likely. V is TRBV27 and J is TRBJ1-1; D is uncertain. The germline V and J ends were trimmed by 4 bases and 2 bases, with 8 bases remaining between them. Germline loops: CDR1 MNHEY, CDR2 SMNVEV (reference sequence). This CDR3 has 13 amino acids. The CDR3 loop is CASSWALNTEAFS. The CDR3 DNA reads TGTGCCAGCAGTTGGGCCCTAAACACTGAAGCTTTCTCT.

The chain recombines TRBV20-1 with TRBJ2-7, with 12 positions matching TRBD2. After removal of 3 bases from V and 5 bases from J, the junction contained 11 bases not matched to a gene. The V gene's germline CDR1 is DFQATT and CDR2 SNEGSKA (reference sequence). The CDR3 is made up of 16 amino acids. The DNA of the CDR3 is TGCAGTGCTAGCCGGACTAGCGGGACAGGGCCCCACGAGCAGTACTTC. This encodes CSASRTSGTGPHEQYF.

This clonotype was counted a single time. This sequence joins TRBV2 and TRBJ2-7; 11 bases map to TRBD2. The J call may be faulty, since TRBJ2-1 better matches the DNA end. This CDR3 region has 15 residues. CDR1 is SNHLY and CDR2 is FYNNEI in the germline V gene. The CDR3 nucleotides are TGTGCCAGCAGCCGCATAGCGGGAGGGCCGGATGAGCAGTTCTTC. Its protein product is CASSRIAGGPDEQFF.

This clonotype was observed at least ten times. The chain recombines TRBV6-5 with TRBJ2-7, with 7 bases lining up with TRBD1. This CDR3 is built from 16 residues. V was pared by 0 bases and J by 3 bases, with 8 bases of the junction left unmatched. Per the germline V gene, CDR1 is MNHEY and CDR2 is SVGAGI. CDR3 DNA: TGTGCCAGCAGTTACTCGCGTACAGGGGTGGACTACGAGCAGTACTTC. This gives the protein CASSYSRTGVDYEQYF.

This clonotype has a count of ten or more. CDR3 sequence: CASSFLGVPSYEQYF. The CDR3, as DNA: TGTGCCAGCAGCTTTCTGGGGGTCCCCTCCTACGAGCAGTACTTC. The chain couples TRBV5-6 to TRBJ2-7, with D possibly called TRBD1 or TRBD2 (5 bases each). CDR1 and CDR2 from the germline V gene are SGHDT and YYEEEE. The CDR3 totals 15 residues. With 2 bases removed from V and 0 bases from J, the gap between germline ends came to 12 bases.

Ten or more counts support this clonotype. The V and J genes are TRBV7-9 and TRBJ2-7, with D perhaps TRBD1 (6 bases). Germline loops: CDR1 SEHNR, CDR2 FQNEAQ (reference sequence). Trimming left V 5 bases short and J 0 bases short, with 17 bases between. The CDR3 is 16 amino acids. CDR3 residues: CASSPETGQYSYEQYF. The DNA for the CDR3 is TGTGCCAGCAGCCCGGAAACGGGACAATACTCCTACGAGCAGTACTTC.

About this clonotype: At one of its ends the junction is not consistent with the germline gene, which may arise from a read error. The chain has TRBV7-9 and TRBJ2-2, with 11 bases aligning to TRBD2. Germline lookup yields CDR1 SEHNR and CDR2 FQNEAQ (reference sequence). This CDR3 region has 18 residues. CDR3 in DNA: TGCGCCAGCAGCCAAGATATAGCGGGAGGGCCGGTTACCGGGGAGCTGTTTTTT. Protein product: CASSQDIAGGPVTGELFF. The whole variable domain, filled in from reference TRBV7-9 and TRBJ2-2, reads DTGVSQNPRHKITKRGQNVTFRCDPISEHNRLYWYRQTLGQGPEFLTYFQNEAQLEKSRLLSDRFSAERPKGSFSTLEIQRTEQGDSAMYLCASSQDIAGGPVTGELFFGEGSRLTVL.

This clonotype occurred many times. The rearrangement links TRBV9 to TRBJ2-6; D call uncertain. This CDR3 region has 14 residues. Germline V gene sequence: CDR1 SGDLS, CDR2 YYNGEE. V was clipped by 4 bases and J by 0 bases, with 5 bases between them. The CDR3 loop is CASSPHSGANVLTF. Here the CDR3 DNA reads TGTGCCAGCAGCCCCCACTCTGGGGCCAACGTCCTGACTTTC.

This clonotype was seen ten or more times. V and J are TRBV5-5 and TRBJ2-6, with 7 bases aligning to TRBD2. J lost 0 bases, V lost 4 bases, and 1 base had no gene match. The CDR3 contains 15 residues. CDR1 and CDR2 (germline): SGHKS, YYEKEE (reference sequence). The CDR3, as DNA: TGTGCCAGCAGCCGGGGGGTCTCTGGGGCCAACGTCCTGACTTTC. Translated: CASSRGVSGANVLTF.

This chain links TRBV20-1 with TRBJ2-7; 7 bases align to TRBD2. Judging by the DNA end, TRBJ2-1 fits better; the J call may be wrong. This CDR3 has 14 amino acids. Per the germline V gene, CDR1 is DFQATT and CDR2 is SNEGSKA (reference sequence). The CDR3 sequence is CSARGRGENNEQFF. CDR3 coding DNA: TGCAGTGCTAGAGGTCGGGGGGAGAACAATGAGCAGTTCTTC.

CDR3 nucleotide sequence: TGTGCCAGTTCCGTGAGATGGCGAGAGACCCAGTACTTC. Protein product: CASSVRWRETQYF. This chain joins TRBV19 and TRBJ2-5; unclear D gene. The CDR3 sequence is 13 residues long. Trimming stripped 8 bases from V and 4 bases from J, with 14 bases between. Germline V gene data show CDR1 as LNHDA and CDR2 as SQIVND (reference sequence).

V and J are TRBV15 and TRBJ1-2; perhaps TRBD1 as D (5 bases). The CDR3 extends over 15 amino acids. V was trimmed by 0 bases and J by 2 bases, leaving 10 bases between them. Germline V lookup: CDR1 LNHNV, CDR2 YYDKDF (reference sequence). The CDR3 nucleotides read TGTGCCACCAGCAGAGATCGGGGACCGAACTATGGCTACACCTTC. It translates to CATSRDRGPNYGYTF.